The 7 T cell receptor beta chains below were found in one sample sequenced in a study of blood T cell repertoires in COVID-19. Only in-frame clones appear in the TCRdb table, and some are missing; sequencing was by immunoSEQ multiplex PCR. The table shows 90,000 to 120,000 clones, with about 91% occurring only once. Material: peripheral blood. These receptors originate from a man aged 50 or older with active or convalescent COVID-19.

The chain links TRBV19 to TRBJ1-5; D is possibly TRBD1 (5 bases). Germline CDR1 and CDR2: LNHDA and SQIVND (reference sequence). The V end was cut by 0 bases, the J end by 7 bases, with 13 bases between. The CDR3 runs to 15 residues. CDR3 nucleotides: TGTGCCAGTAGTATAGATCCTAGGGGTTTCCAGCCCCAGCATTTT. The encoded protein is CASSIDPRGFQPQHF.

The chain carries TRBV28 and TRBJ1-5; D gene uncertain. Looked up from germline, CDR1 is MDHEN and CDR2 is SYDVKM. V was clipped by 2 bases and J by 0 bases, with 14 bases between them. The CDR3 loop spans 17 amino acids. CDR3 nucleotides: TGTGCCAGCAGTTTAGAGGCTGACGCTCCTAGCAATCAGCCCCAGCATTTT. As protein: CASSLEADAPSNQPQHF.

V and J are TRBV5-1 and TRBJ1-2; D ambiguous. The CDR3 length is 15 residues. Germline CDR1 reads SGHRS; CDR2 reads YFSETQ. Trimming pared 2 bases from V and 2 bases from J, leaving 13 bases between. The CDR3 spells CASSFGGGRNYGYTF. DNA for the CDR3: TGCGCCAGCAGCTTTGGAGGAGGGAGGAACTATGGCTACACCTTC.

The chain is built from TRBV28 and TRBJ2-1, with D perhaps matching TRBD1 (6 bases). Looked up from germline, CDR1 is MDHEN and CDR2 is SYDVKM. Trimming pared 1 base from V and 0 bases from J, leaving 10 bases between. The CDR3 is made up of 16 amino acids. The DNA for the CDR3 is TGTGCCAGCAGTTTATTACAGGGCCCCTCCTACAATGAGCAGTTCTTC. This translates into CASSLLQGPSYNEQFF.

Comment on this clone: The junction differs from germline at one of its ends, possibly a read error. V and J are TRBV18 and TRBJ2-1, with 7 bases lining up with TRBD2. The germline gives CDR1 KGHSH, CDR2 LQKENI. There are 16 residues in the CDR3. The CDR3 reads CASSPSGTMGYDEQFF. CDR3 in DNA: TGTGCCAGCTCACCTTCCGGGACTATGGGCTACGATGAGCAGTTCTTC.

This chain connects TRBV6-5 to TRBJ2-2, with 11 bases identical to TRBD2. Germline V lookup: CDR1 MNHEY, CDR2 SVGAGI. J was trimmed by 3 bases and V by 6 bases; bases with no gene match: 3. This CDR3 is 15 amino acids long. The CDR3 bases are TGTGCCAGCAGGTCTAGCGGGAGGTACACCGGGGAGCTGTTTTTT. Translated: CASRSSGRYTGELFF.

This clone was seen just once. The chain carries TRBV24-1 and TRBJ2-5, with TRBD2 matching over 9 bases. V was clipped by 9 bases and J by 4 bases; unmatched bases: 11. Germline V gene sequence: CDR1 KGHDR, CDR2 SFDVKD. This CDR3 spans 15 amino acids. The CDR3 nucleotides read TGTGCCACCTCGAGTGGCGGGAGGGCCGTAGAGACCCAGTACTTC. Residues: CATSSGGRAVETQYF.